Listed here are 30 T cell receptor beta chains from one sample, sequenced in a study of blood T cell repertoires in COVID-19. Sequencing used immunoSEQ multiplex PCR; TCRdb keeps in-frame clones, though not all of them. Of approximately 34,000 clones in the sample, over 80% were seen once. The sample comprised peripheral blood. The receptors originated from a human donor in a cohort sampled during active COVID-19.

The chain combines TRBV30 with TRBJ1-1; D remains unclear. Germline values: CDR1 GTSNPN, CDR2 SVGIG (reference sequence). The CDR3 has 12 residues. V was pared by 3 bases and J by 3 bases, with 8 bases between. CDR3 nucleotides: TGTGCCTGGAGCCCCCTCGACACTGAAGCTTTCTTT. Its translation: CAWSPLDTEAFF.

This clone was picked up one time. The chain is built from TRBV2 and TRBJ2-3, with TRBD2 matching 8 bases. Germline CDR1 and CDR2: SNHLY and FYNNEI. J gave up 7 bases and V 2 bases, and 8 bases lay outside the gene matches. The CDR3 contains 15 residues. CDR3 loop: CASSEQGLVRNTQYF. The CDR3 DNA sequence: TGTGCCAGCAGTGAACAGGGACTAGTTCGAAATACGCAGTATTTT.

This chain uses TRBV7-2 with TRBJ1-5; a weak D match, TRBD1 (5 bases). Trimming took off 4 bases at V and 6 bases at J, with 16 bases between the two ends. The CDR3 runs to 15 residues. Germline lookup yields CDR1 SGHTA and CDR2 FQGNSA. This CDR3 reads CASSYGLGQGQPQHF. DNA for the CDR3: TGTGCCAGCAGCTACGGTCTGGGGCAGGGTCAGCCCCAGCATTTT.

The genes are TRBV27 and TRBJ1-2; 9 nucleotides align to TRBD1. This CDR3 region has 13 residues. Trimming cost V 6 bases and J 7 bases; bases outside gene matches: 6. The germline gives CDR1 MNHEY, CDR2 SMNVEV (reference sequence). The DNA for the CDR3 is TGTGCCAGCAGCCTTACAGGGGGCAGTGGCTACACCTTC. Encoded protein: CASSLTGGSGYTF.

This chain links TRBV28 with TRBJ1-1, with TRBD1 identical over 7 bases. The CDR3 length is 16 residues. Germline assignment: CDR1 MDHEN and CDR2 SYDVKM. V was clipped by 3 bases and J by 2 bases; unmatched bases: 9. The CDR3 loop is CASSFQGDGQNTEAFF. The CDR3, as DNA: TGTGCCAGCAGTTTTCAGGGGGACGGCCAAAACACTGAAGCTTTCTTT.

The chain combines TRBV5-1 with TRBJ1-5; D possibly corresponds to TRBD1 (5 bases). Germline-derived CDR1 and CDR2 are SGHRS and YFSETQ. The CDR3 sequence is 16 residues long. V was pared by 5 bases and J by 3 bases, with 18 bases between. The DNA of the CDR3 is TGCGCCAGCAGACTGGGGCAGGAATGGGACAATCAGCCCCAGCATTTT. Translating it yields CASRLGQEWDNQPQHF.

The rearrangement links TRBV27 to TRBJ2-3; D is perhaps TRBD1 (5 bases). Germline V CDR1 and CDR2: MNHEY, SMNVEV (reference sequence). The CDR3 sequence is 16 residues long. Trimming shortened V by 2 bases and J by 0 bases, and 12 bases separated the two germline ends. The CDR3 region has the DNA TGTGCCAGCAGTTTAGCAGGGAAGGGGAGCACAGATACGCAGTATTTT. Protein: CASSLAGKGSTDTQYF.

The rearrangement uses TRBV5-1 and TRBJ2-7; a possible D gene is TRBD2 (7 bases). Germline CDR1 is SGHRS and CDR2 is YFSETQ. The CDR3 runs 16 residues. Trimming took 3 bases from V and 3 from J, leaving 19 bases between them. For the CDR3, the DNA is TGCGCCAGCAGCTCCACCCTTGGGGAGGGGGACTACGAGCAGTACTTC. Amino acid sequence: CASSSTLGEGDYEQYF.

CDR3 bases: TGTGCCAGCAGCTTGGTCAGCGGGGTTAGCACAGATACGCAGTATTTT. It encodes CASSLVSGVSTDTQYF. This chain connects TRBV5-4 to TRBJ2-3; 7 bases line up with TRBD2. V dropped 0 bases and J dropped 0; count of bases not matched to a gene: 4. CDR3 size: 16 residues. Germline values: CDR1 SGHNT, CDR2 YYREEE (reference sequence).

Concerning this clone itself: Other DNA sequences within the sample encode an identical CDR3. The V call is TRBV9, the J call TRBJ1-1; D call uncertain. Germline V gene lookup returns CDR1 SGDLS and CDR2 YYNGEE. With 2 bases removed from V and 0 bases from J, the gap between germline ends came to 8 bases. The CDR3 consists of 14 residues. CDR3 protein: CASSVGQMNTEAFF. Here the CDR3 DNA reads TGTGCCAGCAGCGTTGGCCAGATGAACACTGAAGCTTTCTTT.

The chain links TRBV20-1 to TRBJ2-3; possible D gene TRBD2, 6 bases. The V end lost 6 bases, the J end lost 11 bases, and 15 bases lay between the germline ends. The CDR3 loop spans 11 amino acids. Germline CDR1 DFQATT, CDR2 SNEGSKA (reference sequence). This CDR3 reads CSAIPGEKQYF. In nucleotides, the CDR3 is TGCAGTGCGATTCCGGGGGAGAAGCAGTATTTT.

The V and J genes are TRBV3-1 (or the pseudogene TRBV3-2) and TRBJ2-1, with a tentative D call TRBD2 (6 bases). Germline loops: CDR1 LGHDT, CDR2 YNNKEL (reference sequence). V was pared by 5 bases and J by 0 bases, with 11 bases between. The CDR3 is 15 residues long. The CDR3 spells CASSGGTSSYNEQFF. The CDR3 DNA is TGTGCCAGCAGCGGGGGGACGAGCTCCTACAATGAGCAGTTCTTC.

The sample holds a few counts of this clone. The chain employs TRBV5-6 and TRBJ1-4; D is possibly TRBD1 (6 bases). This CDR3 region has 16 residues. The germline CDR1 and CDR2 sequences are SGHDT and YYEEEE. The germline V and J ends were trimmed by 4 bases and 0 bases, with 13 bases remaining between them. The DNA for the CDR3 is TGTGCCAGCAGCCCGAGAAGGACAGCAACTAATGAAAAACTGTTTTTT. Translated: CASSPRRTATNEKLFF.

This chain links TRBV27 with TRBJ1-2; D ambiguous. The germline V gene encodes CDR1 MNHEY and CDR2 SMNVEV (reference sequence). The CDR3 spans 14 residues. V lost 6 bases and J 8 bases, leaving 19 bases between the germline ends. CDR3 loop: CASSSTTTSGGYTF. The CDR3 bases are TGTGCCAGCAGCTCTACAACAACATCGGGGGGCTACACCTTC.

This chain connects TRBV7-2 to TRBJ2-1, with a possible D match to TRBD2 (5 bases). V was pared by 5 bases and J by 8 bases, with 13 bases between. This CDR3 region has 13 residues. Germline V gene lookup returns CDR1 SGHTA and CDR2 FQGNSA. The DNA for the CDR3 is TGTGCCAGCAGCCCCGGCTATAGCGATGAGCAGTTCTTC. Its translation: CASSPGYSDEQFF.

The J gene is TRBJ1-1, the V gene TRBV18; 7 bases are shared with TRBD1. The CDR3 runs 14 residues. CDR1 and CDR2 (germline): KGHSH, LQKENI. With 2 bases clipped from V and 2 bases from J, the junction kept 2 bases outside the gene matches. CDR3 nucleotide sequence: TGTGCCAGCTCACCAAGACAGGGAAACACTGAAGCTTTCTTT. It is translated as CASSPRQGNTEAFF.

V and J are TRBV11-2 and TRBJ1-6, with a weak D call TRBD1 (6 bases). The CDR3 is 14 amino acids. V gave up 5 bases and J gave up 8 bases, with 13 bases separating them. CDR1 is SGHAT and CDR2 is FQNNGV in the germline V gene. This CDR3 is CASSHRVGDSPLHF. The CDR3 nucleotides read TGTGCCAGCAGCCACAGGGTAGGGGATTCACCCCTCCACTTT.

The chain uses TRBV30 and TRBJ1-2; D is uncertain. CDR3 length: 12 amino acids. V was cut by 2 bases and J by 5 bases, with 9 bases left in between. Looked up from germline, CDR1 is GTSNPN and CDR2 is SVGIG (reference sequence). CDR3 amino acids: CAWSPTTYGYTF. The CDR3 bases are TGTGCCTGGAGTCCAACTACTTATGGCTACACCTTC.

The rearrangement uses TRBV11-2 and TRBJ2-1, with 11 bases that match TRBD2. The CDR3 extends over 15 amino acids. Germline V gene data show CDR1 as SGHAT and CDR2 as FQNNGV. V dropped 5 bases and J dropped 10; count of bases not matched to a gene: 10. The CDR3 reads CASSPGLAVRGEQFF. The CDR3, as DNA: TGTGCCAGCAGCCCGGGACTAGCGGTGCGCGGGGAGCAGTTCTTC.

This chain joins TRBV19 and TRBJ2-2; TRBD2 agrees at 8 bases. V shed 3 bases and J 6 bases; nucleotides not matched to a gene: 3. The CDR3 loop spans 14 amino acids. CDR1 LNHDA and CDR2 SQIVND come from the germline V gene (reference sequence). The DNA of the CDR3 is TGTGCCAGTAGTATGCGGGAGGACGCCGGGGAGCTGTTTTTT. Its protein is CASSMREDAGELFF.

J is TRBJ2-5 and V is TRBV5-6; the D gene is possibly TRBD1 (6 bases). CDR3 length: 16 residues. The ends were cut back, 3 bases at V and 5 bases at J, with 20 bases in the middle. The germline V gene has CDR1 SGHDT and CDR2 YYEEEE. The CDR3 is CASSSRDTRPSETQYF. For the CDR3, the DNA is TGTGCCAGCAGCTCAAGGGACACGAGGCCATCGGAGACCCAGTACTTC. Complete variable domain (other parts from reference TRBV5-6 and TRBJ2-5): DAGVTQSPTHLIKTRGQQVTLRCSPKSGHDTVSWYQQALGQGPQFIFQYYEEEERQRGNFPDRFSGHQFPNYSSELNVNALLLGDSALYLCASSSRDTRPSETQYFGPGTRLLVL.

This clone is a singleton in its sample. The rearrangement links TRBV28 to TRBJ1-4; D is uncertain. Germline-derived CDR1 and CDR2 are MDHEN and SYDVKM. Trimming pared 3 bases from V and 3 bases from J, leaving 5 bases between. The CDR3 spans 13 residues. This CDR3 is CASSLTPNEKLFF. The CDR3 coding sequence is TGTGCCAGCAGTTTGACACCTAATGAAAAACTGTTTTTT.

The rearrangement links TRBV5-1 to TRBJ2-1, with 8 positions matching TRBD2. The germline V gene has CDR1 SGHRS and CDR2 YFSETQ. The V segment lost 3 bases and the J segment 8 bases; nucleotides outside the gene matches: 10. This CDR3 comprises 15 residues. The CDR3 DNA reads TGCGCCAGCAGCTACCTAGGACTAGCTCTCTATGAGCAGTTCTTC. The encoded protein is CASSYLGLALYEQFF.

The chain carries TRBV3-1 (or the pseudogene TRBV3-2) and TRBJ1-1; D is perhaps TRBD1 (5 bases). With 4 bases removed from V and 3 bases from J, the gap between germline ends came to 12 bases. Germline assignment: CDR1 LGHDT and CDR2 YNNKEL (reference sequence). The CDR3 is 14 residues long. The CDR3 loop is CASSPSSGYTEAFF. The CDR3 nucleotides read TGTGCCAGCAGCCCCTCCTCAGGGTACACTGAAGCTTTCTTT.

Regarding this clone: A junction end diverges from the germline sequence, so it may reflect a read error. The V gene is TRBV7-3, the J gene TRBJ1-1, with D unresolved. In germline, CDR1 is SGHTA, CDR2 FQGTGA. This CDR3 is 15 amino acids long. CDR3 in amino acids: CASSLNILPSPMLSF. The DNA for the CDR3 is TGTGCCAGCAGCTTAAATATTTTGCCATCCCCTATGTTATCCTTT.

The gene calls are TRBV7-9 and TRBJ1-2; unclear D gene. Trimming cost V 1 base and J 7 bases, with 10 bases left between them. The length of the CDR3 is 13 residues. Germline CDR1 SEHNR, CDR2 FQNEAQ (reference sequence). CDR3 residues: CASSLVGGGGYTF. The CDR3 bases are TGTGCCAGCAGCTTAGTAGGAGGCGGTGGCTACACCTTC.

The sample holds one count of this clone. The chain employs TRBV7-2 and TRBJ2-3, with 9 bases aligning to TRBD2. After removal of 1 base from V and 3 bases from J, the junction contained 8 bases not matched to a gene. CDR3 size: 17 residues. Germline lookup yields CDR1 SGHTA and CDR2 FQGNSA. In nucleotides, the CDR3 is TGTGCCAGCAGCTTAGGTCGGCGGGGGGGGCTTACAGATACGCAGTATTTT. This gives the protein CASSLGRRGGLTDTQYF.

This chain links TRBV7-9 with TRBJ1-1; TRBD1 might be the D (5 bases). Germline values: CDR1 SEHNR, CDR2 FQNEAQ (reference sequence). CDR3 length equals 14 residues. V was shortened by 3 bases and J by 1 base, with 9 bases between the two germline ends. In DNA, the CDR3 is TGTGCCAGCAGCTTTTCGGACAAGAACACTGAAGCTTTCTTT. Its translation is CASSFSDKNTEAFF.

The V gene is TRBV11-2, the J gene TRBJ2-7, with 11 nucleotides matching TRBD1. The CDR3 sequence is 13 residues long. J gave up 7 bases and V 4 bases, and 3 bases lay outside the gene matches. Germline CDR1 reads SGHAT; CDR2 reads FQNNGV. DNA of the CDR3: TGTGCCAGCAGCTCGGGGACAGGGGGAGAGCAGTACTTC. It yields the protein CASSSGTGGEQYF. The full variable domain, completed using reference TRBV11-2 and TRBJ2-7, is EAGVAQSPRYKIIEKRQSVAFWCNPISGHATLYWYQQILGQGPKLLIQFQNNGVVDDSQLPKDRFSAERLKGVDSTLKIQPAKLEDSAVYLCASSSGTGGEQYFGPGTRLTVT.

The rearrangement joins TRBV6-6 to TRBJ1-5; the D gene is possibly TRBD1 (5 bases). V lost 6 bases, J lost 9 bases, and 15 bases lay in between. CDR1 is MNHNY and CDR2 is SVGAGI in the germline V gene (reference sequence). CDR3 length: 13 amino acids. The CDR3 nucleotides are TGTGCCAGCAGCCAAACTCGACAGCTGCCCCAGCATTTT. It encodes CASSQTRQLPQHF.